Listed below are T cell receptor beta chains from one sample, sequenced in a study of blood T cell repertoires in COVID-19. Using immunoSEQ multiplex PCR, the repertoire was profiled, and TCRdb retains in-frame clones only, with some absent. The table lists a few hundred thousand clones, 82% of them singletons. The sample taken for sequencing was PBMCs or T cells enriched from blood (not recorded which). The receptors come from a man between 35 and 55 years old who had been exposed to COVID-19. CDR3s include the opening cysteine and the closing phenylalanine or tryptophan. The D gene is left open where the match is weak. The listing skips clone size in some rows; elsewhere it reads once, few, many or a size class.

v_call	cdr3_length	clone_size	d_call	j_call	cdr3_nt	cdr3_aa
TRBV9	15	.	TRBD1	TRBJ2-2	TGTGCCAGCAGCGCGACGGGACAGCTCACCGGGGAGCTGTTTTTT	CASSATGQLTGELFF
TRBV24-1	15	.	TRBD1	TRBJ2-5	TGTGCCACCAGTGATTTTGGACAGGGAATAGAGACCCAGTACTTC	CATSDFGQGIETQYF
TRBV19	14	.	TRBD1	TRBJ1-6	TGTGCCAGTACTACACAGGGGTATAATTCACCCCTCCACTTT	CASTTQGYNSPLHF
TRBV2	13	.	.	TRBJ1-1	TGTGCCAGCAGTCAGGGCTTGAACACTGAAGCTTTCTTT	CASSQGLNTEAFF
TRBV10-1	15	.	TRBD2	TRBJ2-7	TGCGCCAGCAGTTCCGGGACTAGCGGTTCCTACGAGCAGTACTTC	CASSSGTSGSYEQYF
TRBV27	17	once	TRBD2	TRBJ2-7	TGTGCCAGCAGTTTATCTCCCCCGGGGGAGGGCCCCTCCGAGCAGTACTTC	CASSLSPPGEGPSEQYF
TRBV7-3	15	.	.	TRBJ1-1	TGTGCCAGCAGCTTAAATCAGGGTCTAAACACTGAAGCTTTCTTT	CASSLNQGLNTEAFF
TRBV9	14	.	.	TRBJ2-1	TGTGCCAGCAGCGCCGGACTGGCCTACAATGAGCAGTTCTTC	CASSAGLAYNEQFF
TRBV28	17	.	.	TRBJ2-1	TGTGCCAGCAGTTCGAAGATGGGGCGGAGCTCCTACAATGAGCAGTTCTTC	CASSSKMGRSSYNEQFF
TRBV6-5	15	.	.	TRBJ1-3	TGTGCCAGCAGTTATGGACAGCTCACTGGAAACACCATATATTTT	CASSYGQLTGNTIYF
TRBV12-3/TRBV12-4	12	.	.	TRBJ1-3	TGTGCCAGCACCCGACTTGGAAACACCATATATTTT	CASTRLGNTIYF
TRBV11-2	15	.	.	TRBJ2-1	TGTGCCAGCAGCACCTGGGGGACACAGGGAAATGAGCAGTTCTTC	CASSTWGTQGNEQFF
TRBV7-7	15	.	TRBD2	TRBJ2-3	TGTGCTAGCAGCCAGACTAGCGGGAGGGCAGATACGCAGTATTTT	CASSQTSGRADTQYF
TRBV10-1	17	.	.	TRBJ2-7	TGCGCCAGCAGTGATCCGGGATCGGGTGCGGGACTCGGCGAGCAGTACTTC	CASSDPGSGAGLGEQYF
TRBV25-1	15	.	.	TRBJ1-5	TGTGCCAGCAGTGATTCATTGGAGCGCAATCAGCCCCAGCATTTT	CASSDSLERNQPQHF
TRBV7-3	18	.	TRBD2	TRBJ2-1	TGTGCCAGCAGCCCCGGGTTGGGGCTAGCGGGAGCTTACAATGAGCAGTTCTTC	CASSPGLGLAGAYNEQFF
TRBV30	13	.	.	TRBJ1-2	TGTGCTAGTTCCGACTCCGCGGAGGCTGGCTACACCTTC	CASSDSAEAGYTF
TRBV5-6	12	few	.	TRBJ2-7	TGTGCCAGCAGCCGGACTTCCTACGAGCAGTACTTC	CASSRTSYEQYF
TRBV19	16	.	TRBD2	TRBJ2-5	TGTGCCAGTAGTCCCCCGACTAGCGGGCTTCAAGAGACCCAGTACTTC	CASSPPTSGLQETQYF
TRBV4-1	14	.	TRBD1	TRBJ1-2	TGCGCCAGCAGCCAAGGACAGGGGGCACGTGGCTACACCTTC	CASSQGQGARGYTF
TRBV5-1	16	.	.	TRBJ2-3	TGCGCCAGCAGCTTGGCCGTAGCGGCTAGCACAGATACGCAGTATTTT	CASSLAVAASTDTQYF
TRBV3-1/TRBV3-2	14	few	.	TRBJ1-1	TGTGCCAGCAGCCAGGTTGTGGGAGCCACTGAAGCTTTCTTT	CASSQVVGATEAFF
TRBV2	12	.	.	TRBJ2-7	TGTGCCAGCAGCGGGACACCCTACGAGCAGTACTTC	CASSGTPYEQYF
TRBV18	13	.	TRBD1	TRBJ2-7	TGTGCCAGCTCCCCGGGACAGAACTACGAGCAGTACTTC	CASSPGQNYEQYF
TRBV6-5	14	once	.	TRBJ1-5	TGTGCCAGCAGACAGTCCAGCAGCAATCAGCCCCAGCATTTT	CASRQSSSNQPQHF
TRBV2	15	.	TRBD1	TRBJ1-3	TGTGCCAGCAGGATGGGACAGAACTCTGGAAACACCATATATTTT	CASRMGQNSGNTIYF
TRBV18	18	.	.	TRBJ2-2	TGTGCCAGCTCACCACGGGGTCTGTCTGGAGGGCAAGCCGGGGAGCTGTTTTTT	CASSPRGLSGGQAGELFF
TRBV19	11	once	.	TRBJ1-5	TGTGCCAGTAGTGGACGGGGGCCCCAGCATTTT	CASSGRGPQHF
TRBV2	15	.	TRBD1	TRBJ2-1	TGTGCCAGCAGTGAAGGGACAGGCCAGGGATGGGAGCAGTTCTTC	CASSEGTGQGWEQFF
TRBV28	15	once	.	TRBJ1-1	TGTGCCAGCAAAAACACAGGGTACGTGAACACTGAAGCTTTCTTT	CASKNTGYVNTEAFF
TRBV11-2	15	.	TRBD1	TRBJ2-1	TGTGCCAGCACCAGGACAGGGGGCTTGCGGGATGAGCAGTTCTTC	CASTRTGGLRDEQFF
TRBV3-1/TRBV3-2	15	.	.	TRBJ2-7	TGTGCCAGCAGTCCGGGTTTACAGGTATTCTACGAGCAGTACTTC	CASSPGLQVFYEQYF
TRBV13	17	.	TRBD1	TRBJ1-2	TGTGCCAGCAGCTTTGGTTACGGGACAGTTTTGGTCCGCGGCTACACCTTC	CASSFGYGTVLVRGYTF